The TCR beta chain described here comes from a study of CD8 T cells in Susac syndrome. About 0.5 to 1 ug RNA was reverse transcribed with random hexamers. Each CDR3 protein gets one entry after TCRdb re-called the immunoSEQ multiplex PCR reads with MiXCR. The sample has about 200,000 distinct CDR3 sequences; 85% to 95% are singletons. Sample: CD4+ T cells from PBMCs. This TCR came from a human donor in good health.

The CDR3 protein is CASTGSYNEQFF. CDR3 in DNA: TGTGCCAGCACGGGGTCCTACAATGAGCAGTTCTTC. This rearrangement joins TRBV28 to TRBJ2-1; possible D gene TRBD2, 5 bases. V lost 7 bases, J lost 1 base, and 5 bases lay in between. CDR1 is MDHEN and CDR2 is SYDVKM in the germline V gene. The CDR3 is 12 residues long. The entire variable domain, with the rest obtained from reference TRBV28 and TRBJ2-1, is as follows: DVKVTQSSRYLVKRTGEKVFLECVQDMDHENMFWYRQDPGLGLRLIYFSYDVKMKEKGDIPEGYSVSREKKERFSLILESASTNQTSMYLCASTGSYNEQFFGPGTRLTVL.